A single sample gave rise to the 18 T cell receptor beta chains below, sequenced in a study of T cells expressing NK-cell markers. TCRdb reprocessed the 5' RACE reads and stores each CDR3 protein as one record, lacking DNA. The specimen's table records 300,000 to 450,000 distinct CDR3 sequences. Sequencing was carried out using blood T cells: a sorted CD56 or NKG2C T cell subset, CD4+ or CD8+ T cells, or bulk PBMC T cells (not recorded which). These TCRs come from a man aged 18-70 years in good health.

The gene calls are TRBV28 and TRBJ2-7; TCRdb designates TRBD1, a call that cannot be tested without DNA. Germline CDR1 MDHEN, CDR2 SYDVKM. The CDR3 contains 13 residues. The CDR3 protein is CASRGQGVSEQYF.

The gene calls are TRBV12-3 or TRBV12-4 and TRBJ2-7. This CDR3 has 11 residues. The CDR3 spells CASREVDEQYF.

This sequence joins TRBV18 and TRBJ1-1; TCRdb proposes TRBD1, but this gene call is untestable without DNA. The CDR3 extends over 16 amino acids. Germline V gene lookup returns CDR1 KGHSH and CDR2 LQKENI. CDR3 loop: CASSRSQGQRNTEAFF.

CDR3 protein: CASSFGMQWKTQYF. The rearrangement uses TRBV12-3 or TRBV12-4 and TRBJ2-5. The CDR3 is 14 amino acids.

The chain couples TRBV18 to TRBJ2-5. CDR3 length: 13 residues. CDR1 and CDR2 from the germline V gene are KGHSH and LQKENI. CDR3 protein: CASSPPVQETQYF.

The CDR3 spells CAISERPGETSGGPRDTQYF. This chain links TRBV10-3 with TRBJ2-3; the D call from TCRdb, TRBD2, cannot be confirmed without DNA. Germline V gives CDR1 ENHRY, CDR2 SYGVKD. This CDR3 contains 20 residues.

The V gene is TRBV7-2, the J gene TRBJ2-7; TCRdb proposes TRBD1, but this gene call is untestable without DNA. Germline V gene sequence: CDR1 SGHTA, CDR2 FQGNSA. The CDR3 extends over 15 amino acids. The CDR3 reads CASSIGTASSYEQYF.

The chain has TRBV10-3 and TRBJ2-7; TCRdb designates TRBD1, a call that cannot be tested without DNA. Germline assignment: CDR1 ENHRY and CDR2 SYGVKD. The CDR3 length is 13 residues. The CDR3: CAISVDRNYEQYF.

This chain joins TRBV10-3 and TRBJ2-6; TCRdb selects TRBD1, and the lack of DNA leaves this call unchecked. The length of the CDR3 is 18 residues. Germline lookup yields CDR1 ENHRY and CDR2 SYGVKD. The CDR3 sequence is CAISDLFPRKAGANVLTF.

The gene calls are TRBV21-1 and TRBJ2-4; absent DNA, TCRdb's TRBD1 call cannot be checked. TRBV21-1 is a known pseudogene. This CDR3 region has 14 residues. The CDR3 is CASSTTGEKNIQYF.

This sequence joins TRBV20-1 and TRBJ2-6. The CDR3 sequence is 17 residues long. The germline V gene encodes CDR1 DFQATT and CDR2 SNEGSKA (reference sequence). CDR3 residues: CSASFYSILSGANVLTF.

This rearrangement joins TRBV19 to TRBJ1-1; TCRdb gives TRBD1 as the D gene, but with no DNA this cannot be confirmed. The CDR3 is made up of 14 amino acids. Germline CDR1 reads LNHDA; CDR2 reads SQIVND (reference sequence). The CDR3 loop is CASSGRGDNAEAFF.

The rearrangement joins TRBV6-1 to TRBJ2-2; TCRdb names TRBD2, which stays unverified in the absence of DNA. The germline gives CDR1 MNHNS, CDR2 SASEGT. The CDR3 is 15 amino acids. The CDR3 loop is CASRSTRTSTGELFF.

The V call is TRBV5-6, the J call TRBJ2-7; TCRdb indicates TRBD1, and absent DNA this call remains unverified. The germline CDR1 and CDR2 sequences are SGHDT and YYEEEE. The CDR3 extends over 13 amino acids. The CDR3 is CASFRANSYEQYF.

The rearrangement links TRBV12-3 or TRBV12-4 to TRBJ2-3. The CDR3 covers 13 residues. The CDR3 loop is CASSGPYTDTQYF.

V gene TRBV19 combines with J gene TRBJ1-5. There are 15 residues in the CDR3. Germline V gene data show CDR1 as LNHDA and CDR2 as SQIVND (reference sequence). CDR3 protein: CASSLPSTVNQPQHF.

This chain links TRBV5-6 with TRBJ2-3. Germline V lookup: CDR1 SGHDT, CDR2 YYEEEE. This CDR3 is built from 18 residues. CDR3: CASSITSARLLRTDTQYF. Complete variable domain (other parts from reference TRBV5-6 and TRBJ2-3): DAGVTQSPTHLIKTRGQQVTLRCSPKSGHDTVSWYQQALGQGPQFIFQYYEEEERQRGNFPDRFSGHQFPNYSSELNVNALLLGDSALYLCASSITSARLLRTDTQYFGPGTRLTVL.

The rearrangement joins TRBV14 to TRBJ1-5; TCRdb's D call of TRBD1 is untestable without DNA. CDR3 length equals 13 residues. CDR1 and CDR2 from the germline V gene are SGHDN and FVKESK. The CDR3 loop reads CASSQTAGTSQHF.